A single TCR beta chain is shown here with its context. The antigen is undetermined. These data belong to a study of shared clonotypes between healthy human individuals. Those who donated, Caucasian adults without exception, all lived in Nashville, Tennessee. Study-level findings and limits: Donor scarcity curtailed the genetic and exposure-history diversity represented herein.

Across several immunoSEQ plates, the genomic DNA of each subset was split evenly. The protocol was immunoSEQ multiplex PCR, while the TCRdb copy is restricted to in-frame clones and leaves out a portion. The sample contains more than 1.2 million clones, approximately 98.5% of which appear only once. Sample: naive CD4+ T cells sorted from blood. Documented subset: CD45RA+ positively selected. This sequence was found in a man aged 30 to 45 in good health.

CDR3 region: CARGQGAGDTIYF. Written as DNA, the CDR3 is TGCGCCAGAGGACAGGGGGCTGGGGACACCATATATTTT. The V call is TRBV23-1, the J call TRBJ1-3; 11 bases align to TRBD1. TRBV23-1 is flagged as an ORF with uncertain function. The CDR3 consists of 13 residues. V lost 9 bases to trimming and J lost 8 bases; unmatched junction nucleotides: 6.